This is a list of T cell receptor beta chains from one sample in a study. TCRdb re-analysed the 5' RACE reads in MiXCR, keeping a single row per CDR3 protein. The sample consists of about 9,000 distinct CDR3 sequences, around 44% of them appearing once. The sequenced sample consisted of Tregs sorted from a lymph node. These receptors all come from a female donor with breast cancer. Each CDR3 is given with its conserved first and last residue. D genes are given only for firm matches. A clone size is listed for some rows: how often the clone was seen (once, few, many), or a class if it is expanded.

>few|TRBJ2-7|NA|TRBV7-8
TGTGCCAGCAGCTTAGTAGGCAGAACCTACGAGCAGTACTTC
CASSLVGRTYEQYF
>few|TRBJ2-1|NA|TRBV20-1
TGCAGTGCTAGAGATCTCCTCTGGGTAGCCGGTGAGCAGTTCTTC
CSARDLLWVAGEQFF
>NA|TRBJ1-4|NA|TRBV15
TGTGCCACCAGCGGCTCGACGGCCGGTAATGAAAAACTGTTTTTT
CATSGSTAGNEKLFF
>few|TRBJ1-2|NA|TRBV5-1
TGCGCCAGCAGCGTCGGAGCGGCTAACTATGGCTACACCTTC
CASSVGAANYGYTF
>NA|TRBJ1-5|NA|TRBV20-1
TGCAGTGCTAGATTGGGCCAAGACAATCAGCCCCAGCATTTT
CSARLGQDNQPQHF
>NA|TRBJ1-2|NA|TRBV12-3/TRBV12-4
TGTGCCAGCAGTTTAGCCCCCGACAGCACCTCGGGTGGCTACACCTTC
CASSLAPDSTSGGYTF
>NA|TRBJ1-6|NA|TRBV27
TGTGCCAGCAGTTTCCCAGGATATAATTCACCCCTCCACTTT
CASSFPGYNSPLHF
>NA|TRBJ2-1|NA|TRBV5-1
TGCGCCAGCAGCTTGGCCGCCGGATGGGGCTACAATGAGCAGTTCTTC
CASSLAAGWGYNEQFF
>NA|TRBJ2-7|NA|TRBV4-2
TGTGCCAGCAGCCAAGATTGGCAGGACTACGAGCAGTACTTC
CASSQDWQDYEQYF
>NA|TRBJ1-1|TRBD1|TRBV5-5
TGTGCCAGCAGCTTGAACAGGGGTGCTGAAGCTTTCTTT
CASSLNRGAEAFF
>NA|TRBJ1-1|NA|TRBV6-1
TGTGCCAGCGGGTTGAACACTGAAGCTTTCTTT
CASGLNTEAFF
>NA|TRBJ1-6|NA|TRBV4-1
TGTGCCAGCAGCCAAGATTGGGATTCACCCCTCCACTTT
CASSQDWDSPLHF
>NA|TRBJ2-1|NA|TRBV9
TGTGCCAGCAGCGTTACAGGGACCATTCCCTACAATGAGCAGTTCTTC
CASSVTGTIPYNEQFF
>NA|TRBJ2-1|TRBD1|TRBV6-4
TGTGCCAGCAGTGATTCAGCAGGACAGGGGTTCAATGAGCAGTTCTTC
CASSDSAGQGFNEQFF
>few|TRBJ2-1|NA|TRBV4-1
TGCGCCAGCAGCCAAGCCCCTGTAGAGACTAGGGTGGGCAATGAGCAGTTCTTC
CASSQAPVETRVGNEQFF
>NA|TRBJ2-1|NA|TRBV4-1
TGCGCCAGCAGCGTGGGGGTCTCCTACAATGAGCAGTTCTTC
CASSVGVSYNEQFF
>NA|TRBJ2-3|NA|TRBV7-6
TGTGCCTGCAGCTTGGAGGGAAGCACAGATACGCAGTATTTT
CACSLEGSTDTQYF
>NA|TRBJ2-5|NA|TRBV5-6
TGTGCCAGCAGCTCCGAACAGGGAAAAGAGACCCAGTACTTC
CASSSEQGKETQYF
>once|TRBJ2-1|TRBD2|TRBV4-1
TGCGCCAGCAGCCAAGGGCGGGGGGGTTTTTACAATGAGCAGTTCTTC
CASSQGRGGFYNEQFF
>once|TRBJ2-5|NA|TRBV7-3
TGTGCCAGCAGCTTAGTGCTGGGAGCCGGGGAGACCCAGTACTTC
CASSLVLGAGETQYF
>few|TRBJ1-5|NA|TRBV7-6
TGTGCCAGCAGCTTAGGGGCCCGCTTGCCCCAGCATTTT
CASSLGARLPQHF
>NA|TRBJ2-3|NA|TRBV28
TGTGCCAGCAGTTTACGCGGATTCACAGATACGCAGTATTTT
CASSLRGFTDTQYF
>NA|TRBJ2-1|TRBD1|TRBV7-6
TGTGCCAGCAGCTCGAGACAGGGGGTAAATGAGCAGTTCTTC
CASSSRQGVNEQFF
>NA|TRBJ1-5|NA|TRBV5-8
TGTGCCAGCAGCTTAGGTCACAATCAGCCCCAGCATTTT
CASSLGHNQPQHF
>few|TRBJ2-5|NA|TRBV6-5
TGTGCCAGCACCGACGCGGAGACCCAGTACTTC
CASTDAETQYF
>NA|TRBJ1-5|NA|TRBV12-3/TRBV12-4
TGTGCCAGCAGCTGGGGCAGAGATCAGCCCCAGCATTTT
CASSWGRDQPQHF
>few|TRBJ2-7|NA|TRBV29-1
TGCAGCGTTGACTTGGGTTACGAGCAGTACTTC
CSVDLGYEQYF
>NA|TRBJ2-3|NA|TRBV12-3/TRBV12-4
TGTGCCAGCAGCCTAAATTTGGGTCGGATAATTGCCCACACAGATACGCAGTATTTT
CASSLNLGRIIAHTDTQYF